Described below is a single T cell receptor beta chain sequence and its context. As yet, its antigen is unknown. The method was immunoSEQ multiplex PCR; TCRdb's version includes in-frame clones alone and lacks a portion of them. The sample contains about 50,000 clones, about 70% of which appear only once. Culturing for 10 to 11 days preceded CD4+ T cell isolation. SARS-CoV-2 infected the person between March and December 2020, as confirmed by PCR. Vaccination of participants consisted of two doses of either the BNT162b2 or mRNA-1273 vaccine. These data come from a study of vaccination effects on CD4 cells after COVID-19. Study-level information: It was a median of 72 days after the second dose that post-vaccine samples were obtained.

Overall study results and limits: In convalescents, spike-reactive clones (those seen post-vaccine) were mainly new vaccine-induced clones. Only a few convalescent patients and no early post-infection timepoints featured in the study. Marked clonal contraction of infection- and vaccine-induced clones was seen late after vaccination.

The sample in question was CD4+ T cells from PBMCs cultured without peptide, obtained after COVID-19 vaccination. This TCR was recovered from a human donor who had a prior SARS-CoV-2 infection.

DNA for the CDR3: TGCAGCGTGGGACAGGGAGGCACAGATACGCAGTATTTT. This translates into CSVGQGGTDTQYF. The chain carries TRBV29-1 and TRBJ2-3, with 9 bases that match TRBD1. Looked up from germline, CDR1 is SQVTM and CDR2 is ANQGSEA. Germline trimming cut 6 bases from V and 1 base from J; bases unmatched to any gene: 2. This CDR3 comprises 13 residues.